This is a list of T cell receptor beta chains from one sample in a study of blood T cell repertoires in COVID-19. TCRdb's copy holds only in-frame clones and misses some; the assay was immunoSEQ multiplex PCR. The table includes around 77,000 clones, more than 65% detected once. Sequencing input: peripheral blood. The receptors were sampled from a woman older than 75 with active or convalescent COVID-19. Both conserved end residues are part of each CDR3. A D gene is named only where the DNA matches it firmly. Where a row states a size, it is once, few, many or the class of an expanded clone; other rows omit it.

DNA: TGTGCCAGCGATCCAGGACAGGCGAGCACAGATACGCAGTATTTT
CDR3: CASDPGQASTDTQYF
V: TRBV28
D: TRBD1
size: .
J: TRBJ2-3

DNA: TGTGCCAGCAGCGACATCAGGGGGCAGGCCGGGGAGCTGTTTTTT
CDR3: CASSDIRGQAGELFF
V: TRBV7-6
D: TRBD1
size: few
J: TRBJ2-2

DNA: TGTGCCAGCAGTTACTACAGATACAATGAGCAGTTCTTC
CDR3: CASSYYRYNEQFF
V: TRBV6-5
D: .
size: .
J: TRBJ2-1

DNA: TGTGCCTGGAACCGGGACTTTGGGGGGGACATTCAGTACTTC
CDR3: CAWNRDFGGDIQYF
V: TRBV30
D: TRBD2
size: .
J: TRBJ2-4

DNA: TGTGCCAGCAGCTTAGGGACAGGGGGCCTCCAAGAGACCCAGTACTTC
CDR3: CASSLGTGGLQETQYF
V: TRBV7-9
D: TRBD1
size: .
J: TRBJ2-5

DNA: TGTGCCAGTATCTCGGACAGAGTCTCTGAAGCTTTCTTT
CDR3: CASISDRVSEAFF
V: TRBV19
D: .
size: .
J: TRBJ1-1

DNA: TGTGCCAGCAGCTGGGGGGAGGCGGCCTACGAGCAGTACTTC
CDR3: CASSWGEAAYEQYF
V: TRBV7-9
D: .
size: .
J: TRBJ2-7

DNA: TGCGCCAGCAGTGATCAGGGGTTAAGCACAGATACGCAGTATTTT
CDR3: CASSDQGLSTDTQYF
V: TRBV10-2
D: .
size: .
J: TRBJ2-3

DNA: TGTGCCTGGAGTGTCTACATACAGGGTAACACTGAAGCTTTCTTT
CDR3: CAWSVYIQGNTEAFF
V: TRBV30
D: .
size: once
J: TRBJ1-1

DNA: TGTGCCAGCTCGGGAGAACCTAACTATGGCTACACCTTC
CDR3: CASSGEPNYGYTF
V: TRBV19
D: .
size: .
J: TRBJ1-2

DNA: TGTGCCAGCAGTAACACAGGGGCCACTGAAGCTTTCTTT
CDR3: CASSNTGATEAFF
V: TRBV6-5
D: TRBD1
size: .
J: TRBJ1-1

DNA: TGTGCCAGCAGCGCAACAGGTAAAACGCAGTATTTT
CDR3: CASSATGKTQYF
V: TRBV9
D: .
size: .
J: TRBJ2-3

DNA: TGTGCCAGCAGCCAAGGTGGGGCAGGTTATAGCAATCAGCCCCAGCATTTT
CDR3: CASSQGGAGYSNQPQHF
V: TRBV3-1/TRBV3-2
D: .
size: few
J: TRBJ1-5

DNA: TGTGCCAGCAGCTTGGAGGGGGCAAAGACCCAGTACTTC
CDR3: CASSLEGAKTQYF
V: TRBV5-4
D: TRBD1
size: .
J: TRBJ2-5

DNA: TGTGCCAGCAGTGAACAGGGTAGCGAGCAGTACTTC
CDR3: CASSEQGSEQYF
V: TRBV6-1
D: .
size: .
J: TRBJ2-7

DNA: TGCAGCGTTGGAGGTGCAGATACGCAGTATTTT
CDR3: CSVGGADTQYF
V: TRBV29-1
D: .
size: .
J: TRBJ2-3

DNA: TGTGCCAGTAGTATAAGCGGAGGGGGCACTGGAAACACCATATATTTT
CDR3: CASSISGGGTGNTIYF
V: TRBV19
D: TRBD1
size: .
J: TRBJ1-3

DNA: TGTGCCAGCAGCTTAGTTGGTACGCGGACAGGCATGGGGCCCCTCCACTTT
CDR3: CASSLVGTRTGMGPLHF
V: TRBV7-8
D: TRBD1
size: .
J: TRBJ1-6

DNA: TGTGCCAGCAGCCAGGCGGGGGGGAGGGATGAGCAGTTCTTC
CDR3: CASSQAGGRDEQFF
V: TRBV7-2
D: TRBD2
size: .
J: TRBJ2-1

DNA: TGTGCCAGCAGCTTAGGGGGACTAGGTAGAGTTACGCAGTATTTT
CDR3: CASSLGGLGRVTQYF
V: TRBV7-2
D: TRBD2
size: .
J: TRBJ2-3

DNA: TGTGCCACCCCGGACAGATACACCGGGGAGCTGTTTTTT
CDR3: CATPDRYTGELFF
V: TRBV6-5
D: .
size: .
J: TRBJ2-2

DNA: TGTGCCACCAGTGATTTGCAACAGGGGTTAACCTACGAGCAGTACTTC
CDR3: CATSDLQQGLTYEQYF
V: TRBV24-1
D: TRBD1
size: .
J: TRBJ2-7

DNA: TGTGCCAGCTCACCGTCACTGGCGGGGAATCAGCCCCAGCATTTT
CDR3: CASSPSLAGNQPQHF
V: TRBV18
D: .
size: .
J: TRBJ1-5

DNA: TGTGCCAGCAGCCCCCACGCGGGGGAGACCACCGGGGAGCTGTTTTTT
CDR3: CASSPHAGETTGELFF
V: TRBV7-3
D: TRBD2
size: .
J: TRBJ2-2

DNA: TGTGCCTGGAGCCACAGGGGGTTGACAGTAATGAATGGCTACACCTTC
CDR3: CAWSHRGLTVMNGYTF
V: TRBV30
D: TRBD1
size: .
J: TRBJ1-2

DNA: TGTGCCACCAGCATCGGGGGAGCGGCGATGGAAGAGACCCAGTACTTC
CDR3: CATSIGGAAMEETQYF
V: TRBV15
D: .
size: .
J: TRBJ2-5

DNA: TGTGCCTGGAGTTTCCAGGGGGGCAATTCACCCCTCCACTTT
CDR3: CAWSFQGGNSPLHF
V: TRBV30
D: TRBD1
size: .
J: TRBJ1-6

DNA: TGTGCCAGCAGTGAAAGGTCAGGGGGGATTTACAATGAGCAGTTCTTC
CDR3: CASSERSGGIYNEQFF
V: TRBV2
D: .
size: .
J: TRBJ2-1

DNA: TGCGCCAGCAGCTTGGGTCGGGACAGGTTCCATGGCTACACCTTC
CDR3: CASSLGRDRFHGYTF
V: TRBV5-1
D: TRBD1
size: .
J: TRBJ1-2

DNA: TGTGCCAGTAGTACAAGACAGGGGGCAGACCAAGAGACCCAGTACTTC
CDR3: CASSTRQGADQETQYF
V: TRBV19
D: TRBD1
size: .
J: TRBJ2-5

DNA: TGCGCCAGCAGCTTGGGACTAGCGGGGGCCTTCACAGATACGCAGTATTTT
CDR3: CASSLGLAGAFTDTQYF
V: TRBV5-1
D: TRBD2
size: few
J: TRBJ2-3

DNA: TGCGCCAGCAGCCAAGACCTAGGAACTGGGGCCAACGTCCTGACTTTC
CDR3: CASSQDLGTGANVLTF
V: TRBV4-3
D: .
size: .
J: TRBJ2-6

DNA: TGTGCCAGCAGTCGGAGGGGGGGCGATGAGCAGTTCTTC
CDR3: CASSRRGGDEQFF
V: TRBV6-2/TRBV6-3
D: .
size: .
J: TRBJ2-1

DNA: TGTGCCAGCAGTCCAGGGCTTAACTATGGCTACACCTTC
CDR3: CASSPGLNYGYTF
V: TRBV6-6
D: .
size: .
J: TRBJ1-2

DNA: TGTGCCACCAGCAATATAGCCGGGACTAGCGGGCGGGGTGAGCAGTTCTTC
CDR3: CATSNIAGTSGRGEQFF
V: TRBV15
D: TRBD2
size: .
J: TRBJ2-1

DNA: TGTGCCAGCAGCGAGCAACAGGGGAATGGCTACACCTTC
CDR3: CASSEQQGNGYTF
V: TRBV6-2/TRBV6-3
D: TRBD1
size: .
J: TRBJ1-2

DNA: TGTGCCAGCAGCTCCTTCAGGGGGCCCTTCTACGAGCAGTACTTC
CDR3: CASSSFRGPFYEQYF
V: TRBV7-2
D: TRBD1
size: .
J: TRBJ2-7

DNA: TGTGCCAGCAGTTTAGAACGGGATCAGCCCCAGCATTTT
CDR3: CASSLERDQPQHF
V: TRBV12-3/TRBV12-4
D: .
size: .
J: TRBJ1-5

DNA: TGTGCCAGCAGTATCCCGACAGGGGCCTATGGCTACACCTTC
CDR3: CASSIPTGAYGYTF
V: TRBV2
D: TRBD1
size: .
J: TRBJ1-2

DNA: TGTGCCAGCAGCCAAGTAGGGCCGGGGGGCAAAACTGAAGCTTTCTTT
CDR3: CASSQVGPGGKTEAFF
V: TRBV4-2
D: .
size: .
J: TRBJ1-1

DNA: TGTGCCAGCAGCTTACGGGGGGTCAATCAGCCCCAGCATTTT
CDR3: CASSLRGVNQPQHF
V: TRBV11-2
D: .
size: .
J: TRBJ1-5

DNA: TGTGCCAGCAGCTTACAAAGCGGGGGGGCGGCAGATACGCAGTATTTT
CDR3: CASSLQSGGAADTQYF
V: TRBV7-3
D: TRBD2
size: .
J: TRBJ2-3

DNA: TGCGCCAGCAGCCAGACTGGAGAGAGTACAGATACGCAGTATTTT
CDR3: CASSQTGESTDTQYF
V: TRBV4-3
D: .
size: .
J: TRBJ2-3

DNA: TGTGCCAGCAGTGACTCGACTTCCTCTGGTGGTGAGCAGTTCTTC
CDR3: CASSDSTSSGGEQFF
V: TRBV6-4
D: .
size: .
J: TRBJ2-1

DNA: TGTGCCTGGAGTGGAAGGACTAGCGGGGGCCCAGATACGCAGTATTTT
CDR3: CAWSGRTSGGPDTQYF
V: TRBV30
D: TRBD2
size: many
J: TRBJ2-3

DNA: TGTGCCAGCAGTTACGTAGGGAGGAGGGGTGAAGCTTTCTTT
CDR3: CASSYVGRRGEAFF
V: TRBV6-2/TRBV6-3
D: .
size: once
J: TRBJ1-1

DNA: TGCGCCAGCAGCCAAGGCAACTCCGGGACAGCTCCCTACGAGCAGTACTTC
CDR3: CASSQGNSGTAPYEQYF
V: TRBV4-3
D: TRBD1
size: .
J: TRBJ2-7

DNA: TGTGCCAGCAGAGCTATACAGGATTATCAGCCCCAGCATTTT
CDR3: CASRAIQDYQPQHF
V: TRBV2
D: .
size: .
J: TRBJ1-5

DNA: TGTGCCTGGAGTAGGGTAGGGGGTCAGCCCCAGCATTTT
CDR3: CAWSRVGGQPQHF
V: TRBV30
D: .
size: .
J: TRBJ1-5

DNA: TGTGCCACCAGCAGAGGGCAGCTACGGGATGAGCAGTTCTTC
CDR3: CATSRGQLRDEQFF
V: TRBV15
D: .
size: .
J: TRBJ2-1

DNA: TGTGCCAGCTCACCATCTGGGACAGACACTAACACTGAAGCTTTCTTT
CDR3: CASSPSGTDTNTEAFF
V: TRBV18
D: TRBD1
size: .
J: TRBJ1-1

DNA: TGTGCCAGTTCAGACTCAGGAGGGTTTGGGGATCAGCCCCAGCATTTT
CDR3: CASSDSGGFGDQPQHF
V: TRBV19
D: .
size: .
J: TRBJ1-5